This TCR beta chain was observed in a study of cytomegalovirus exposure and HLA in healthy donors. Study-wide results and caveats: A later analysis showed that HLA-associated TCR beta chains had undergone more clonal expansion than equally common others.

PCR amplification relied on 60 Vbeta primers (plus 13 Jbeta primers). How the authors handled the data: Per a later analysis, the number of unique TCR beta chains was around 80 million, of which about 11 million were shared. Libraries were prepared by immunoSEQ multiplex PCR; TCRdb keeps only in-frame clonotypes and omits some of them. V, J and clone size are taken as reported in that table, and D and trimming were inferred from the DNA itself. This sample yields some 150,000 clones, of which less than 65% are seen a single time; 3% belongs to the top ten. Concerning this clone: Its antigen remains unidentified.

The TCR originated in a woman in her twenties or thirties in good health and CMV-seropositive. Source material: PBMCs.

CDR3 protein: CAWIPGQGAYGYTF. CDR3 sequence (DNA): TGTGCCTGGATTCCCGGGCAGGGGGCATATGGCTACACCTTC. V usage is TRBV30 and J usage is TRBJ1-2, with TRBD1 identical over 8 bases. The CDR3 contains 14 residues. Unmatched junction bases numbered 9, after V lost 4 bases and J lost 5 bases. The germline V gene encodes CDR1 GTSNPN and CDR2 SVGIG (reference sequence).